This T cell receptor beta chain emerged from a study of shared clonotypes between healthy human individuals. Study summary: Three plates each covered CD4 naive and memory; CD8 naive two, CD8 memory one. Study-wide points: On the whole, naive subsets had larger estimated richness than memory subsets had. Non-shared clonotypes showed lower generation probabilities than clonotypes common to all four donors.

With respect to this clone: Its target is unknown.

Positive CCR7 selection of CD45RO-negative cells yielded the naive CD8 cells, and terminally differentiated effector memory CD45RA+ cells were excluded. Every subset's genomic DNA went evenly onto several immunoSEQ plates. Clones were read by immunoSEQ multiplex PCR, and TCRdb kept only the in-frame ones, dropping some. Altogether hundreds of thousands of clones are present, roughly 95% being singletons, with the ten largest covering about 0.12%. Germline V CDR1 and CDR2: WNHNN, SYGVQD (reference sequence). The CDR3 has 12 residues. The V end was cut by 5 bases, the J end by 3 bases, with 6 bases between.

This clonotype was sampled from a woman in her 30s in good health. The rearrangement joins TRBV10-1 to TRBJ2-3; unclear D gene. Source material: naive CD8+ T cells sorted from blood. The CDR3: CASSLDTDTQYF. The CDR3 nucleotides read TGCGCCAGCAGTTTGGATACAGATACGCAGTATTTT.